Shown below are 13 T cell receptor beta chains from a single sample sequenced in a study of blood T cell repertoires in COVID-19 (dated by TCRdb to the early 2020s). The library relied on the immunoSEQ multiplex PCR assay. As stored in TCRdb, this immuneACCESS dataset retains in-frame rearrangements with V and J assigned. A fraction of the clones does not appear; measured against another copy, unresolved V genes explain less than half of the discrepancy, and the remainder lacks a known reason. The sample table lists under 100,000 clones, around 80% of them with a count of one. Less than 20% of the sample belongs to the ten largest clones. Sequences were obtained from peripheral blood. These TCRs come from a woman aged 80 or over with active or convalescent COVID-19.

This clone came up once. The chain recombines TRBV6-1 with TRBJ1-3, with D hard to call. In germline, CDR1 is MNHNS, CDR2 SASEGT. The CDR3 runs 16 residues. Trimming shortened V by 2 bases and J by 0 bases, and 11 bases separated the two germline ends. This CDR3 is CASSEFRLFSGNTIYF. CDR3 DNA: TGTGCCAGCAGTGAATTTAGACTATTCTCTGGAAACACCATATATTTT.

The DNA for the CDR3 is TGTGCCAGCAGTCTACTAGCGGGGGGGACCTACGAGCAGTACTTC. Translated, it gives CASSLLAGGTYEQYF. The chain is built from TRBV2 and TRBJ2-7, with 13 positions matching TRBD2. CDR1 and CDR2 (germline): SNHLY, FYNNEI. The CDR3 has 15 residues. Trimming removed 5 bases from V and 2 bases from J; junction bases left unmatched: 3.

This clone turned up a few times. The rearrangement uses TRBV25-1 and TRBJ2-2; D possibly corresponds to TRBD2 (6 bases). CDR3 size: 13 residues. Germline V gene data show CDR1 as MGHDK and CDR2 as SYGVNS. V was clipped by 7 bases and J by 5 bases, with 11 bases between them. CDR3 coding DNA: TGTGCCAGCACCCCCCGGGAGACCGGGGAGCTGTTTTTT. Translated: CASTPRETGELFF.

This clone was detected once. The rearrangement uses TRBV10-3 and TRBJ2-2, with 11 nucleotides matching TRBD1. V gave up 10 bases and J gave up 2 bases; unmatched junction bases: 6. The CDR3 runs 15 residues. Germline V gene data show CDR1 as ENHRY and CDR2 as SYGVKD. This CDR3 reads CATRTGGGNTGELFF. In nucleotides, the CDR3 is TGTGCCACCAGGACAGGGGGCGGTAACACCGGGGAGCTGTTTTTT.

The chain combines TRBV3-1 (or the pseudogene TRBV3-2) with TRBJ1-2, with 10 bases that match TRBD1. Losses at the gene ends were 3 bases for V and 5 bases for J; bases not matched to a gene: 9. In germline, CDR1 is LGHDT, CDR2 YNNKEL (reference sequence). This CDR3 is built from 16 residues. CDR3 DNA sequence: TGTGCCAGCAGCCAGGGGACAGGGGTTCGAGGATATGGCTACACCTTC. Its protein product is CASSQGTGVRGYGYTF.

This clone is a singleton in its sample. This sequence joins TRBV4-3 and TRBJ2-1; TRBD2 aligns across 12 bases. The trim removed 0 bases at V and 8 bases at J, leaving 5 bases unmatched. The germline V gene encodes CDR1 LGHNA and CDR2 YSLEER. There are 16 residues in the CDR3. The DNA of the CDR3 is TGCGCCAGCAGCCAAGACCTAGCTAGCGGGGGGGATGAGCAGTTCTTC. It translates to CASSQDLASGGDEQFF.

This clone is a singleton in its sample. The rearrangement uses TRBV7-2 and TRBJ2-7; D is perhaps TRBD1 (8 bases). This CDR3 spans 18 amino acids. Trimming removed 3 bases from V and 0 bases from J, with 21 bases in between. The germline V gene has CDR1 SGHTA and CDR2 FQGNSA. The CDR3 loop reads CASSFKRDRMDFSYEQYF. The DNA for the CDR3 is TGTGCCAGCAGCTTTAAGCGGGACAGGATGGATTTCTCCTACGAGCAGTACTTC. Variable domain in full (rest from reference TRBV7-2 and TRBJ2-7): GAGVSQSPSNKVTEKGKDVELRCDPISGHTALYWYRQSLGQGLEFLIYFQGNSAPDKSGLPSDRFSAERTGGSVSTLTIQRTQQEDSAVYLCASSFKRDRMDFSYEQYFGPGTRLTVT.

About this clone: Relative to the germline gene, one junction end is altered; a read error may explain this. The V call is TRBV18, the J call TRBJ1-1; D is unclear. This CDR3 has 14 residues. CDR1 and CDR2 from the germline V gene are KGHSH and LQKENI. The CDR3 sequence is CASSSPTEGIVGIF. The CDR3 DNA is TGTGCCAGCTCAAGTCCCACCGAGGGTATAGTAGGGATCTTT.

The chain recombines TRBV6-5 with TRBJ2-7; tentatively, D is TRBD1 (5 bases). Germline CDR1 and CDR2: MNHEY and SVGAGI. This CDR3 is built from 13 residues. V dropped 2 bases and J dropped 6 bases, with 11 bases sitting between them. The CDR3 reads CASSYGARVEQYF. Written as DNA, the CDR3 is TGTGCCAGCAGTTACGGGGCCCGGGTCGAGCAGTACTTC.

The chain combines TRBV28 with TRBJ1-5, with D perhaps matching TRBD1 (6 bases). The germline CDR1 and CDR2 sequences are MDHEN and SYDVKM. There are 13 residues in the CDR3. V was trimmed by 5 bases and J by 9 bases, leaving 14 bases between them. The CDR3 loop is CASSPGQTRPQHF. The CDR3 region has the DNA TGTGCCAGCAGTCCGGGACAAACCCGGCCCCAGCATTTT.

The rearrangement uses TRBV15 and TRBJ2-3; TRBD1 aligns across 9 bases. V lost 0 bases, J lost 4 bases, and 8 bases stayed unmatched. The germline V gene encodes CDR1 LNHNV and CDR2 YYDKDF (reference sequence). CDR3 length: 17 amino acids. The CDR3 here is CATSRDLQGAFSDTQYF. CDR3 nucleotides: TGTGCCACCAGCAGAGATCTACAGGGGGCCTTCTCAGATACGCAGTATTTT.

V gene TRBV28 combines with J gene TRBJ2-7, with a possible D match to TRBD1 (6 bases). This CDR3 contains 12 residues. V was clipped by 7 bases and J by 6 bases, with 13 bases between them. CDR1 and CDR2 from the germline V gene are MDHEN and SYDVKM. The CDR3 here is CASTGTFGEQYF. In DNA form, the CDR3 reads TGTGCCAGCACCGGGACATTCGGCGAGCAGTACTTC.

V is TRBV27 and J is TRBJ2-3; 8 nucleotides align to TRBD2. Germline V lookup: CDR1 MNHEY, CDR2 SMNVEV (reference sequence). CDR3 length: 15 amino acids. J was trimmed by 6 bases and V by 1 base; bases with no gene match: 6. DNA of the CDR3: TGTGCCAGCAGTTTATATCCGGGGGGGGGTGATACGCAGTATTTT. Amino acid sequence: CASSLYPGGGDTQYF.